Each of the 17 T cell receptor beta chains below was sequenced from the same sample in a study of tumor-infiltrating lymphocytes in oesophageal squamous cell carcinoma. TCRdb redid the calling of the PCR reads with MiXCR, one entry per CDR3 protein. The table includes approximately 17,000 distinct CDR3 sequences, about 40% detected once. Specimen: blood. Source of these receptors: a female donor with esophageal squamous cell carcinoma.

This clonotype appeared once. This chain connects TRBV7-2 to TRBJ2-1, with D perhaps being TRBD1 or TRBD2 (6 bases each). The V gene lost 2 bases and the J gene lost 1 base, with 12 bases spanning the gap. Germline V gives CDR1 SGHTA, CDR2 FQGNSA. The CDR3 spans 16 residues. CDR3 sequence: CASSLNAGTSYNEQFF. Here the CDR3 DNA reads TGTGCCAGCAGCTTAAACGCGGGGACATCCTACAATGAGCAGTTCTTC.

This clonotype was counted ten times or more. The rearrangement links TRBV19 to TRBJ1-5; the match to TRBD1 covers 8 bases. This CDR3 is built from 14 residues. Germline values: CDR1 LNHDA, CDR2 SQIVND (reference sequence). After removal of 5 bases from V and 6 bases from J, the junction contained 6 bases not matched to a gene. CDR3 DNA sequence: TGTGCCAGTAGTTTCCAGGGGGCGAGTCAGCCCCAGCATTTT. It codes for CASSFQGASQPQHF. Full variable domain (rest looked up from reference TRBV19 and TRBJ1-5): DGGITQSPKYLFRKEGQNVTLSCEQNLNHDAMYWYRQDPGQGLRLIYYSQIVNDFQKGDIAEGYSVSREKKESFPLTVTSAQKNPTAFYLCASSFQGASQPQHFGDGTRLSIL.

This sequence joins TRBV6-5 and TRBJ2-1, with D perhaps matching TRBD1 or TRBD2 (6 bases each). The CDR3 is 12 amino acids. Germline V lookup: CDR1 MNHEY, CDR2 SVGAGI. The V end lost 11 bases, the J end lost 10 bases, and 18 bases lay between the germline ends. The CDR3 DNA reads as TGTGCCTTTAAGGGGGGCAGGAACGAGCAGTTCTTC. Amino acid sequence: CAFKGGRNEQFF.

V is TRBV6-6 and J is TRBJ2-3; 14 bases match TRBD2. The DNA end is a closer match to TRBJ2-1, so the J assignment may be wrong. This CDR3 has 17 amino acids. The germline CDR1 and CDR2 sequences are MNHNY and SVGAGI (reference sequence). The CDR3 here is CASRAGTSGRKSSEQFF. CDR3 DNA sequence: TGTGCCAGCAGGGCCGGGACTAGCGGGAGAAAGAGTAGCGAGCAGTTCTTC.

This clonotype was seen more than once but under ten times. The chain links TRBV28 to TRBJ2-5, with TRBD2 matching over 8 bases. This CDR3 comprises 16 residues. Germline loops: CDR1 MDHEN, CDR2 SYDVKM. The J segment lost 2 bases and the V segment lost 6 bases, leaving 11 bases of the junction unmatched. CDR3 in amino acids: CASRRNSGINQETQYF. In DNA form, the CDR3 reads TGTGCCAGCAGAAGGAATAGCGGGATCAATCAAGAGACCCAGTACTTC.

The chain links TRBV7-2 to TRBJ2-1; TRBD1 might be the D (5 bases). Trimming shortened V by 8 bases and J by 8 bases, and 16 bases separated the two germline ends. The CDR3 covers 13 residues. Germline-derived CDR1 and CDR2 are SGHTA and FQGNSA. The CDR3 region is CASGPRLGDEQFF. DNA for the CDR3: TGTGCCAGCGGCCCGAGGTTAGGGGATGAGCAGTTCTTC.

By share, this clonotype ranks as medium-sized. This chain connects TRBV7-2 to TRBJ1-5, with 9 bases identical to TRBD1. V gave up 8 bases and J gave up 6 bases; unmatched junction bases: 11. Germline V lookup: CDR1 SGHTA, CDR2 FQGNSA. The CDR3 covers 15 residues. This CDR3 is CASLPTGGLGQPQHF. The CDR3 nucleotides are TGTGCCAGCCTCCCGACAGGGGGATTAGGTCAGCCCCAGCATTTT. The entire variable domain, with the rest obtained from reference TRBV7-2 and TRBJ1-5, is as follows: GAGVSQSPSNKVTEKGKDVELRCDPISGHTALYWYRQSLGQGLEFLIYFQGNSAPDKSGLPSDRFSAERTGGSVSTLTIQRTQQEDSAVYLCASLPTGGLGQPQHFGDGTRLSIL.

This clonotype was counted many times. The chain couples TRBV6-2 or TRBV6-3 to TRBJ2-3; 15 positions match TRBD2. Trimming cost V 5 bases and J 0 bases; bases outside gene matches: 9. CDR1 is MNHEY, CDR2 SVGEGT, per germline. The length of the CDR3 is 19 residues. CDR3: CASSPRTSGRADSTDTQYF. The CDR3 nucleotides read TGTGCCAGCAGTCCCCGGACTAGCGGGAGGGCCGATAGCACAGATACGCAGTATTTT.

By proportion, this clonotype is medium-sized. The V and J genes are TRBV7-2 and TRBJ2-3, with D tentatively TRBD1 or TRBD2 (5 bases each). This CDR3 contains 13 residues. Germline V gene data show CDR1 as SGHTA and CDR2 as FQGNSA. V was shortened by 2 bases and J by 4 bases, with 7 bases between the two germline ends. The CDR3 here is CASSLTGPDTQYF. CDR3 in DNA: TGTGCCAGCAGCTTAACGGGGCCAGATACGCAGTATTTT.

This clonotype was observed a handful of times. The V call is TRBV28, the J call TRBJ2-5; 10 nucleotides match TRBD2. Germline values: CDR1 MDHEN, CDR2 SYDVKM. J was trimmed by 0 bases and V by 2 bases; bases with no gene match: 0. The CDR3 contains 15 residues. The chain's CDR3 is CASSLGLADQETQYF. In DNA, the CDR3 is TGTGCCAGCAGTTTAGGACTAGCGGACCAAGAGACCCAGTACTTC.

This clonotype was detected many times. The chain's CDR3 is CASRPFGLAGSLSYEQYF. The CDR3 coding sequence is TGTGCCAGTAGACCTTTTGGGCTAGCGGGGTCTTTATCCTACGAGCAGTACTTC. This chain joins TRBV11-2 and TRBJ2-7; TRBD2 matches at 9 bases. J was trimmed by 1 base and V by 9 bases; bases with no gene match: 19. Germline assignment: CDR1 SGHAT and CDR2 FQNNGV. The CDR3 is 18 amino acids. Together with reference TRBV11-2 and TRBJ2-7, the CDR3 gives the full variable domain: EAGVAQSPRYKIIEKRQSVAFWCNPISGHATLYWYQQILGQGPKLLIQFQNNGVVDDSQLPKDRFSAERLKGVDSTLKIQPAKLEDSAVYLCASRPFGLAGSLSYEQYFGPGTRLTVT.

The CDR3 sequence is CASHIGTSGGNEQFF. The CDR3 coding sequence is TGTGCCAGCCACATCGGGACTAGCGGGGGGAATGAGCAGTTCTTC. V is TRBV6-1 and J is TRBJ2-1; 15 nucleotides align to TRBD2. The junction had 6 bases not matched to a gene; V was cut back by 8 bases and J by 7 bases. The CDR3 is 15 amino acids. The germline V gene has CDR1 MNHNS and CDR2 SASEGT.

J is TRBJ1-4 and V is TRBV6-1; D is ambiguous. Germline V gives CDR1 MNHNS, CDR2 SASEGT. Deletions cut 0 bases from V and 12 bases from J, with 8 bases between. This CDR3 contains 12 residues. The CDR3 loop is CASSEAGGELFF. For the CDR3, the DNA is TGTGCCAGCAGTGAAGCGGGAGGAGAACTGTTTTTT.

This clonotype was seen more than once but under ten times. The genes are TRBV12-3 or TRBV12-4 and TRBJ2-3; D remains unclear. The CDR3 contains 10 residues. Trimming cost V 8 bases and J 6 bases, with 6 bases left between them. DNA of the CDR3: TGTGCCAGCTCAAGGGATACGCAGTATTTT. Translation: CASSRDTQYF.

This clonotype was seen at least ten times. The chain joins TRBV28 to TRBJ2-7; D remains ambiguous. Germline V gene sequence: CDR1 MDHEN, CDR2 SYDVKM. Trimming took 2 bases from V and 3 from J, leaving 11 bases between them. The CDR3 is 14 residues long. Here the CDR3 reads CASSLTPPYYEQYF. The CDR3 region has the DNA TGTGCCAGCAGTTTAACCCCACCTTACTACGAGCAGTACTTC.

This clonotype was observed once. This CDR3 is missing its conserved last phenylalanine or tryptophan, likely due to a read error. It is unclear where the CDR3 begins or ends on the DNA, so no DNA is shown, and the CDR3 is as TCRdb lists it. This sequence joins TRBV10-3 and TRBJ1-6. The length of the CDR3 is 9 amino acids, counting both ends. The germline gives CDR1 ENHRY, CDR2 SYGVKD. Here the CDR3 reads CAISRNRGR.

The rearrangement uses TRBV7-2 and TRBJ2-1; D is perhaps TRBD2 (5 bases). The J call may be wrong; the DNA end is better matched by TRBJ2-5. The CDR3 length is 13 residues. Germline assignment: CDR1 SGHTA and CDR2 FQGNSA. CDR3 nucleotides: TGTGCCAGCAGCTTAAACTGGGAGGAGACCCAGTACTTC. Amino acid sequence: CASSLNWEETQYF.